These 27 T cell receptor beta chains came from one sample sequenced in a study of shared T cell receptors in the human thymus. Assay: immunoSEQ multiplex PCR; the TCRdb copy retains only in-frame clones and omits some. Among 450,000 to 650,000 clones listed, approximately 80% were seen once. This sample also appeared in a second study, on human thymus T cells.

Sequenced material: thymocytes. The source is a boy under two years old with a congenital heart defect.

This chain links TRBV10-2 with TRBJ1-2; 7 nucleotides agree with TRBD1. This CDR3 region has 18 residues. Trimming cost V 2 bases and J 0 bases; bases outside gene matches: 12. Germline CDR1 WSHSY, CDR2 SAAADI. The CDR3 nucleotides are TGCGCCAGCAGTGAGCCTACGGGAACAGGGGTAGCTAACTATGGCTACACCTTC. This codes for CASSEPTGTGVANYGYTF.

V is TRBV7-9 and J is TRBJ2-7, with D possibly TRBD2 on 6 matching bases. V was shortened by 0 bases and J by 3 bases, with 15 bases between the two germline ends. Germline V gene data show CDR1 as SEHNR and CDR2 as FQNEAQ (reference sequence). This CDR3 is built from 16 residues. CDR3 protein: CASSLAWSSGSYEQYF. Written as DNA, the CDR3 is TGTGCCAGCAGCTTAGCGTGGAGTAGCGGTAGCTACGAGCAGTACTTC.

The genes are TRBV30 and TRBJ1-2, with D possibly matching TRBD1 (6 bases). The CDR3 is 17 amino acids. V was cut by 4 bases and J by 6 bases, with 27 bases left in between. Germline loops: CDR1 GTSNPN, CDR2 SVGIG (reference sequence). The DNA of the CDR3 is TGTGCCTGGAAAGGCTTTGGAGCAGGGGATCCAAGACATGGCTACACCTTC. This sequence encodes CAWKGFGAGDPRHGYTF. Filled out from reference TRBV30 and TRBJ1-2, the complete variable domain reads SQTIHQWPATLVQPVGSPLSLECTVEGTSNPNLYWYRQAAGRGLQLLFYSVGIGQISSEVPQNLSASRPQDRQFILSSKKLLLSDSGFYLCAWKGFGAGDPRHGYTFGSGTRLTVV.

The rearrangement links TRBV7-9 to TRBJ2-5; possibly TRBD2 for D (5 bases). This CDR3 region has 16 residues. Germline V gene data show CDR1 as SEHNR and CDR2 as FQNEAQ (reference sequence). Trimming shortened V by 1 base and J by 5 bases, and 17 bases separated the two germline ends. In DNA, the CDR3 is TGTGCCAGCAGCTTAGTTAGCAGTGTATGGGAGGAGACCCAGTACTTC. It encodes CASSLVSSVWEETQYF.

The rearrangement links TRBV7-2 to TRBJ2-7, with TRBD2 matching over 12 bases. In germline, CDR1 is SGHTA, CDR2 FQGNSA. The CDR3 totals 18 residues. V lost 5 bases and J lost 0; bases outside the gene matches: 11. The CDR3 protein is CASSPGTSGPLNSYEQYF. In DNA form, the CDR3 reads TGTGCCAGCAGCCCAGGGACTAGCGGGCCTTTAAACTCCTACGAGCAGTACTTC.

This clone was counted only a few times. The CDR3 coding sequence is TGTGCCAGCTCCCGAGCCACAGGGGACTATGGCTACACCTTC. This gives the protein CASSRATGDYGYTF. The rearrangement joins TRBV18 to TRBJ1-2, with 7 bases that match TRBD1. V lost 6 bases to trimming and J lost 3 bases; unmatched junction nucleotides: 7. CDR1 and CDR2 from the germline V gene are KGHSH and LQKENI. The CDR3 loop spans 14 amino acids.

The V gene is TRBV18, the J gene TRBJ2-6; 10 bases are a match to TRBD2. The CDR3 runs 18 residues. Unmatched junction bases numbered 6, after V lost 0 bases and J lost 4 bases. Germline CDR1 reads KGHSH; CDR2 reads LQKENI. The CDR3 spells CASSPPPGLARGANVLTF. The CDR3 bases are TGTGCCAGCTCACCACCCCCGGGACTAGCGAGAGGGGCCAACGTCCTGACTTTC.

J is TRBJ2-7 and V is TRBV28, with D possibly TRBD1 on 5 matching bases. V was clipped by 6 bases and J by 10 bases, with 10 bases between them. Germline V lookup: CDR1 MDHEN, CDR2 SYDVKM. The CDR3 is 10 amino acids. DNA for the CDR3: TGTGCCAGCAGCTCAGGGTACCAGTACTTC. This codes for CASSSGYQYF.

V is TRBV13 and J is TRBJ1-5, with 8 positions matching TRBD1. J gave up 8 bases and V 1 base, and 4 bases lay outside the gene matches. The CDR3 spans 14 residues. Looked up from germline, CDR1 is PRHDT and CDR2 is FYEKMQ (reference sequence). The CDR3 bases are TGTGCCAGCAGCTTAGCAGGGGGCCTAGAGCCCCAGCATTTT. It specifies CASSLAGGLEPQHF.

CDR3 sequence (DNA): TGTGCCAGCAGCTTAGGACTGACAGAGACCCAGTACTTC. Translating gives CASSLGLTETQYF. The chain carries TRBV11-2 and TRBJ2-5; D not resolved. The CDR3 length is 13 residues. Germline V gives CDR1 SGHAT, CDR2 FQNNGV. Trimming left V 1 base short and J 4 bases short, with 7 bases between.

The chain links TRBV5-4 to TRBJ2-2; the match to TRBD2 covers 7 bases. Germline CDR1 SGHNT, CDR2 YYREEE (reference sequence). V dropped 0 bases and J dropped 6; count of bases not matched to a gene: 14. This CDR3 has 18 residues. CDR3 sequence: CASSLVRREKLGAGELFF. DNA for the CDR3: TGTGCCAGCAGCTTGGTCCGGCGGGAGAAGCTGGGGGCCGGGGAGCTGTTTTTT.

This chain uses TRBV11-3 with TRBJ2-5; the match to TRBD2 covers 8 bases. The germline CDR1 and CDR2 sequences are SGHNT and YENEEA. The V segment lost 4 bases and the J segment 11 bases; nucleotides outside the gene matches: 12. The CDR3 is 14 amino acids. The CDR3 DNA follows: TGTGCCAGCAGCTACCAAAGCGGGAGATGGGAGCAGTACTTC. Protein product: CASSYQSGRWEQYF.

The V gene is TRBV5-4, the J gene TRBJ2-3; 10 nucleotides match TRBD2. Losses at the gene ends were 0 bases for V and 2 bases for J; bases not matched to a gene: 12. The CDR3 sequence is 19 residues long. The germline V gene has CDR1 SGHNT and CDR2 YYREEE (reference sequence). The CDR3 sequence is CASSLDFPSGSAYTDTQYF. The CDR3 nucleotides are TGTGCCAGCAGCTTGGACTTCCCTAGCGGGAGCGCATACACAGATACGCAGTATTTT. Full variable domain (remainder filled in from reference TRBV5-4 and TRBJ2-3): ETGVTQSPTHLIKTRGQQVTLRCSSQSGHNTVSWYQQALGQGPQFIFQYYREEENGRGNFPPRFSGLQFPNYSSELNVNALELDDSALYLCASSLDFPSGSAYTDTQYFGPGTRLTVL.

The CDR3 DNA sequence: TGTGCCAGCAGCAAAAAGCGGGGGAGCTCCTACGAGCAGTACTTC. It codes for CASSKKRGSSYEQYF. The J gene is TRBJ2-7, the V gene TRBV28, with 8 bases lining up with TRBD2. The CDR3 spans 15 residues. V trimming: 6 bases; J trimming: 0 bases; junction bases outside the gene matches: 7. Per germline, CDR1 MDHEN and CDR2 SYDVKM.

The CDR3 reads CASSETSGNYEQYF. The CDR3 region has the DNA TGTGCCAGCAGTGAAACTAGCGGGAATTACGAGCAGTACTTC. This rearrangement joins TRBV2 to TRBJ2-7; TRBD2 agrees at 10 bases. Per germline, CDR1 SNHLY and CDR2 FYNNEI. J lost 4 bases, V lost 2 bases, and 2 bases had no gene match. The CDR3 spans 14 residues.

This chain connects TRBV4-2 to TRBJ2-7, with 12 bases matching TRBD2. Germline CDR1 is LGHNA and CDR2 is YNFKEQ. The V and J ends lost 2 bases and 4 bases, in that order; junction bases with no gene match: 21. There are 21 residues in the CDR3. CDR3 loop: CASSQKLGTPGTSGFEYEQYF. The CDR3 nucleotides are TGTGCCAGCAGCCAAAAGTTAGGGACTCCGGGGACTAGCGGGTTTGAATACGAGCAGTACTTC.

The chain employs TRBV5-4 and TRBJ1-2; D is uncertain. This CDR3 is built from 14 residues. The germline gives CDR1 SGHNT, CDR2 YYREEE (reference sequence). Deletions cut 2 bases from V and 2 bases from J, with 10 bases between. Written as DNA, the CDR3 is TGTGCCAGCAGCTTCCTCTCACAGAACTATGGCTACACCTTC. It is translated as CASSFLSQNYGYTF.

This chain connects TRBV29-1 to TRBJ2-3; the match to TRBD1 covers 9 bases. The germline CDR1 and CDR2 sequences are SQVTM and ANQGSEA. V gave up 4 bases and J gave up 1 base; unmatched junction bases: 12. The length of the CDR3 is 17 residues. In DNA form, the CDR3 reads TGCAGCGTTGTCGACCGGGACAGGGCAACCGGCACAGATACGCAGTATTTT. Protein sequence: CSVVDRDRATGTDTQYF.

For the CDR3, the DNA is TGTGCCAGCAGCCAAGAGTCAGTCTCGTGTGAGCAGTTCTTC. The encoded protein is CASSQESVSCEQFF. The gene calls are TRBV14 and TRBJ2-1; the D is unclear. Trimming stripped 0 bases from V and 9 bases from J, with 12 bases between. Germline-derived CDR1 and CDR2 are SGHDN and FVKESK. The CDR3 sequence is 14 residues long.

The chain uses TRBV7-6 and TRBJ2-1; a weak D match, TRBD2 (6 bases). CDR3 length: 17 residues. Trimming removed 5 bases at V and 1 base at J, with 18 bases between. Germline loops: CDR1 SGHVS, CDR2 FNYEAQ. CDR3 nucleotide sequence: TGTGCCAGCAGCCTATTCCGGAGGGGAGTATCCTACAATGAGCAGTTCTTC. Translation: CASSLFRRGVSYNEQFF.

V usage is TRBV7-2 and J usage is TRBJ2-3; the match to TRBD1 covers 9 bases. This CDR3 is 18 amino acids long. V trimming: 1 base; J trimming: 1 base; junction bases outside the gene matches: 9. The V gene's germline CDR1 is SGHTA and CDR2 FQGNSA. The CDR3 loop reads CASSLGTGVGVGTDTQYF. CDR3 DNA sequence: TGTGCCAGCAGCTTAGGGACAGGGGTTGGCGTCGGCACAGATACGCAGTATTTT. The whole variable domain, remainder taken from reference TRBV7-2 and TRBJ2-3, is GAGVSQSPSNKVTEKGKDVELRCDPISGHTALYWYRQSLGQGLEFLIYFQGNSAPDKSGLPSDRFSAERTGGSVSTLTIQRTQQEDSAVYLCASSLGTGVGVGTDTQYFGPGTRLTVL.

The chain couples TRBV25-1 to TRBJ2-7, with TRBD2 matching 13 bases. Trimming cost V 4 bases and J 9 bases; bases outside gene matches: 0. CDR3 length equals 12 residues. CDR1 is MGHDK, CDR2 SYGVNS, per germline. The DNA of the CDR3 is TGTGCCAGCAGTGGGACTAGCGGGAGGCAGTACTTC. This sequence encodes CASSGTSGRQYF.

A note on this clone: Other DNA sequences in this sample translate to the same CDR3. This chain links TRBV11-3 with TRBJ2-1, with 11 positions matching TRBD2. From germline, CDR1 is SGHNT and CDR2 YENEEA. After removal of 5 bases from V and 3 bases from J, the junction contained 3 bases not matched to a gene. The CDR3 consists of 15 residues. This CDR3 is CASSLGTSGYNEQFF. As DNA, the CDR3 is TGTGCCAGCAGCCTCGGGACTAGCGGCTACAATGAGCAGTTCTTC.

The gene calls are TRBV30 and TRBJ2-1; 8 nucleotides match TRBD2. This CDR3 has 17 residues. Germline CDR1 GTSNPN, CDR2 SVGIG (reference sequence). The ends lost 4 bases at V and 7 bases at J; junction bases unmatched: 18. The CDR3 DNA sequence: TGTGCCTGGAAAGGGGGGGATAGCAGCGGGAGTTCAAATGAGCAGTTCTTC. Translating gives CAWKGGDSSGSSNEQFF.

This sequence joins TRBV29-1 and TRBJ1-2; 7 bases are shared with TRBD1. This CDR3 contains 13 residues. Germline lookup yields CDR1 SQVTM and CDR2 ANQGSEA. The ends lost 3 bases at V and 1 base at J; junction bases unmatched: 2. The CDR3 bases are TGCAGCGTTGAGGCAGGGGGTAACTATGGCTACACCTTC. Protein product: CSVEAGGNYGYTF.

The J gene is TRBJ2-4, the V gene TRBV21-1; the table gives TRBD2 as D, unverified against the DNA. TRBV21-1 is classified as a pseudogene. The CDR3 spans 17 residues. This chain's CDR3 is CASSKGGRGEAKNIQYF. The CDR3, as DNA: TGTGCCAGCAGCAAAGGGGGTCGCGGGGAAGCCAAAAACATTCAGTACTTC.

This clone was observed a handful of times. This rearrangement joins TRBV15 to TRBJ1-3, with D possibly TRBD1 on 5 matching bases. This CDR3 is 15 amino acids long. The V and J ends lost 5 bases and 3 bases respectively, with 14 bases between them. Germline V gene sequence: CDR1 LNHNV, CDR2 YYDKDF (reference sequence). The chain's CDR3 is CATSRGVLFGNTIYF. The CDR3 DNA is TGTGCCACCAGCCGGGGGGTACTCTTTGGAAACACCATATATTTT.